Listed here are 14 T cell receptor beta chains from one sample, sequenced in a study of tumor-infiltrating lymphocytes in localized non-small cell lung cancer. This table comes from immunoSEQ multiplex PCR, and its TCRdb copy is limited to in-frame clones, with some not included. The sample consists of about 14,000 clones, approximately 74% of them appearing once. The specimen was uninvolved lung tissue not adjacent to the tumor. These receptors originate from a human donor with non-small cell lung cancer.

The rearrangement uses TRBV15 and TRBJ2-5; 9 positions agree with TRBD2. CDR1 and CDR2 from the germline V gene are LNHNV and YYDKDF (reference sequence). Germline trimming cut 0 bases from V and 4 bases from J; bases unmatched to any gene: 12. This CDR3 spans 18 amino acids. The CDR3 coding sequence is TGTGCCACCAGCAGAGATCCCCCAGCGGGGGGCCCCGGAGAGACCCAGTACTTC. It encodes CATSRDPPAGGPGETQYF.

As DNA, the CDR3 is TGTGCCAGTAGTGTGGGACAGAAATCTTCACCCCTCCACTTT. It encodes CASSVGQKSSPLHF. The rearrangement uses TRBV19 and TRBJ1-6, with 7 bases fitting TRBD1. Germline CDR1 reads LNHDA; CDR2 reads SQIVND (reference sequence). V shed 5 bases and J 9 bases; nucleotides not matched to a gene: 7. The CDR3 is 14 residues long.

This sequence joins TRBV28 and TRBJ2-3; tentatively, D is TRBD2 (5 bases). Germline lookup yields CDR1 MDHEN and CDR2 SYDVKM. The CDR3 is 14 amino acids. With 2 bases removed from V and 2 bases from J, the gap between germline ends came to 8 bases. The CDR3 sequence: CASSLAGPTDTQYF. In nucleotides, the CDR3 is TGTGCCAGCAGTTTAGCGGGCCCCACAGATACGCAGTATTTT.

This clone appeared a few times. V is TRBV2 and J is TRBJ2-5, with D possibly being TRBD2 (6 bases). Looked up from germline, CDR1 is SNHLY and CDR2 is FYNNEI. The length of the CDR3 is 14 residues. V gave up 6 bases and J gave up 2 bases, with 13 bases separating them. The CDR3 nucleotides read TGTGCCAGCAGAGGCGGGACGGTACAAGAGACCCAGTACTTC. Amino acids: CASRGGTVQETQYF.

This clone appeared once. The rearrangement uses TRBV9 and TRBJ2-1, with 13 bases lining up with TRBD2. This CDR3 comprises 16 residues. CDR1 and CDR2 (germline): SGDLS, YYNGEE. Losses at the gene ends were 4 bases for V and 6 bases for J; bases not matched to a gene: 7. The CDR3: CASSSGGTSGVNEQFF. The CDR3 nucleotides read TGTGCCAGCAGCAGCGGGGGGACTAGCGGGGTCAATGAGCAGTTCTTC. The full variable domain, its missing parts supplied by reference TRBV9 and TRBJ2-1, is DSGVTQTPKHLITATGQRVTLRCSPRSGDLSVYWYQQSLDQGLQFLIQYYNGEERAKGNILERFSAQQFPDLHSELNLSSLELGDSALYFCASSSGGTSGVNEQFFGPGTRLTVL.

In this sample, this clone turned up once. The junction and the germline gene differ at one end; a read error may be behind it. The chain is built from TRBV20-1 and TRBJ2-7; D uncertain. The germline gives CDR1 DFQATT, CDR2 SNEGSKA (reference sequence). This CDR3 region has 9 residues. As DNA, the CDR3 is TGCAGTGCTAGTGGTCAGGTAGAGTTC. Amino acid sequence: CSASGQVEF.

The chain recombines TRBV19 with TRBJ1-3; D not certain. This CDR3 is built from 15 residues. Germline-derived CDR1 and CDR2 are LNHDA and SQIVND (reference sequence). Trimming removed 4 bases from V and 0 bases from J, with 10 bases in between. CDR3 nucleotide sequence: TGTGCCAGTAGTACACCGCCGAGCTCTGGAAACACCATATATTTT. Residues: CASSTPPSSGNTIYF.

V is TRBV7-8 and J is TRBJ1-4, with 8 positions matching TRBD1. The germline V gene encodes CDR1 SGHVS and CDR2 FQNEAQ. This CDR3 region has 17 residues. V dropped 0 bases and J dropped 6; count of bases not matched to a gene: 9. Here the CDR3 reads CASSLAFRTGRDEKLFF. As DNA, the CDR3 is TGTGCCAGCAGCTTAGCGTTTCGGACAGGGCGGGATGAAAAACTGTTTTTT. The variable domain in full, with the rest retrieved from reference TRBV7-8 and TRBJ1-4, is GAGVSQSPRYKVAKRGQDVALRCDPISGHVSLFWYQQALGQGPEFLTYFQNEAQLDKSGLPSDRFFAERPEGSVSTLKIQRTQQEDSAVYLCASSLAFRTGRDEKLFFGSGTQLSVL.

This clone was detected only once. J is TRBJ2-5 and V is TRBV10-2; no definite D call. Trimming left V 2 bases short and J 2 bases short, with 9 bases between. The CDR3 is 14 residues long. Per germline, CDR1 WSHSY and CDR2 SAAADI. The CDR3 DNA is TGCGCCAGCAGTGAGCTGGAAACACAAGAGACCCAGTACTTC. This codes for CASSELETQETQYF.

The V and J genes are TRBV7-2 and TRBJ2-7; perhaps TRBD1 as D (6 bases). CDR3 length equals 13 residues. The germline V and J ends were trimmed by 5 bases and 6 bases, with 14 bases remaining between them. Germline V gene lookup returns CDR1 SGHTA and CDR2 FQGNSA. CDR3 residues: CASSQETGREQYF. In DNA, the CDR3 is TGTGCCAGCAGCCAAGAAACAGGGCGCGAGCAGTACTTC.

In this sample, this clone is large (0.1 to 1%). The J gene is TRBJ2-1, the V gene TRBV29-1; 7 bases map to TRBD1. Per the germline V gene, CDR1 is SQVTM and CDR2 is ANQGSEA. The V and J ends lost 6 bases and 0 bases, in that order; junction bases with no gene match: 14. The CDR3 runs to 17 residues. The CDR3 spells CSVEGFVGTASYNEQFF. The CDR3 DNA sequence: TGCAGCGTAGAGGGTTTCGTTGGGACAGCCTCCTACAATGAGCAGTTCTTC.

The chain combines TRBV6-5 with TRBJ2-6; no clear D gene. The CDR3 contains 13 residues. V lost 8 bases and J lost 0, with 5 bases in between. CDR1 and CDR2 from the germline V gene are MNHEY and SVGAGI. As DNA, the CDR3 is TGTGCCAGCGGATTCTCTGGGGCCAACGTCCTGACTTTC. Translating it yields CASGFSGANVLTF.

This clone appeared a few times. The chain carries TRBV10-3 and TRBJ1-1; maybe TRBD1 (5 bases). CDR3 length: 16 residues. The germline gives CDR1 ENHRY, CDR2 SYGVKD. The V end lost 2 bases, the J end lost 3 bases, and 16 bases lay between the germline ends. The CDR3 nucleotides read TGTGCCATCAGTGAGGAGGGACCCCAGCGGGACACTGAAGCTTTCTTT. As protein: CAISEEGPQRDTEAFF.

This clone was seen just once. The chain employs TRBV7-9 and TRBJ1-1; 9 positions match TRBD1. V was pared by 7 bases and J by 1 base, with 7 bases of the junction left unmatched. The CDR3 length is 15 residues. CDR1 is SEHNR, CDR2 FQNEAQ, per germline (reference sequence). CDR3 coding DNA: TGTGCCAGCAAACCGACAGGGGGGCAGAACACTGAAGCTTTCTTT. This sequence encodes CASKPTGGQNTEAFF. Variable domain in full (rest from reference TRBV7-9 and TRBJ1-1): DTGVSQNPRHKITKRGQNVTFRCDPISEHNRLYWYRQTLGQGPEFLTYFQNEAQLEKSRLLSDRFSAERPKGSFSTLEIQRTEQGDSAMYLCASKPTGGQNTEAFFGQGTRLTVV.